A selection of T cell receptor beta chains follows, all from one sample in a study of T-cell reconstitution after alpha-beta-depleted transplantation in children. TCRdb fed the PCR reads into MiXCR, producing one record per CDR3 protein. This sample carries a few hundred thousand distinct CDR3 sequences, roughly a quarter of them seen once, and the ten largest clones take about 35%. Sequencing was performed on PBMCs, taken before TCRalphabeta/CD19-depleted stem cell transplant. These receptors all come from a boy younger than two with Wiskott-Aldrich syndrome, due to receive a stem cell transplant. The conserved cysteine and the conserved F or W are not part of the CDR3 here. Each record gives: J gene, V gene, CDR3 protein.

>TRBJ2-1|TRBV20-1
SALGTVRSLPYNEQF
>TRBJ1-2|TRBV12-3/TRBV12-4
ASSPPVSYGYT
>TRBJ2-7|TRBV29-1
SVVLAGGEQY
>TRBJ2-1|TRBV7-6
ASSLRPSGRPNEQF
>TRBJ2-3|TRBV21-1
ASSRAIFKRDLTDTQY
>TRBJ1-3|TRBV2
ASRNTGNRSGNTIY
>TRBJ1-5|TRBV24-1
ATSVSGGTNQPQH
>TRBJ2-3|TRBV10-3
AISESTGSTDTQY
>TRBJ2-1|TRBV5-1
ASSLKWGNEQF
>TRBJ2-5|TRBV7-9
ASSQGSRTFQETQY
>TRBJ2-2|TRBV5-5
ASSLGGNANTGELF
>TRBJ1-4|TRBV12-3/TRBV12-4
ASSPRTGRNEKLF
>TRBJ2-7|TRBV9
ASSVGIGAASTPGEQY
>TRBJ2-7|TRBV5-1
ASSLGTGGYAQY
>TRBJ2-5|TRBV20-1
SAWREDQETQY
>TRBJ2-7|TRBV20-1
SSGQTSYEQY
>TRBJ2-1|TRBV10-3
AIKSWTGVARGYNEQF
>TRBJ2-5|TRBV24-1
ATSDRTGWTQY